This is a list of T cell receptor beta chains from one sample in a study of T-cell memory formation after mild COVID-19. Via MiXCR, TCRdb re-called the 5' RACE reads, giving one row per CDR3 protein. The table lists approximately 300,000 distinct CDR3 sequences, 15% of them singletons. Sequenced: PBMCs or a T cell subset sorted from them (not recorded which). The receptors come from a man aged 18 to 29 who had mild COVID-19 (a few samples of this study predate the infection). Cell type and time point are not known. The conserved cysteine and the conserved F or W are not part of the CDR3 here. A D gene is named only where the DNA matches it firmly. Part of the rows lack a size; the others show once, few, many or a class for expanded clones.

-	TRBD1	TRBV24-1	14	TRBJ1-4	ATSDVCRGTNEKLF
-	-	TRBV4-1	12	TRBJ1-1	ASSHATGIAEAF
many	-	TRBV4-2	12	TRBJ2-1	ASSRAGSYNEQF
few	-	TRBV5-5	11	TRBJ1-1	ASSLNDGTEAF
few	-	TRBV12-3/TRBV12-4	13	TRBJ1-5	ASSPPGTSNQPQH
few	-	TRBV7-3	16	TRBJ2-2	ASSFTRGHRSNTGELF
-	TRBD2	TRBV20-1	15	TRBJ2-3	SARVLAGDLDTDTQY
-	-	TRBV7-9	10	TRBJ2-3	ASSVRTDTQY
few	-	TRBV12-3/TRBV12-4	13	TRBJ1-4	ASSSNSEGGEKLF
many	TRBD2	TRBV7-3	17	TRBJ2-2	ASSPYYLAGGMNTGELF
many	-	TRBV5-1	12	TRBJ2-3	ASSSQTLTDTQY
many	-	TRBV6-2/TRBV6-3	13	TRBJ2-1	ASSPWDVAYNEQF
many	-	TRBV4-3	13	TRBJ2-7	ASSQDVLGGTEQY
few	-	TRBV4-3	13	TRBJ2-2	ASSQGISYNGELF
-	TRBD2	TRBV7-9	12	TRBJ2-1	ASSPGLEVSEQF
-	-	TRBV20-1	12	TRBJ1-1	SARMGAVNTEAF
-	TRBD2	TRBV7-2	14	TRBJ2-3	ASRWTSGGRTDTQY
few	-	TRBV18	11	TRBJ1-1	ASSPRTAPEAF
-	TRBD1	TRBV5-1	15	TRBJ1-6	ASSLEATGQGTSPLH
few	-	TRBV20-1	8	TRBJ1-2	SAGGVGYT
few	TRBD1	TRBV7-9	13	TRBJ2-7	ASSLVGRGQLEQY
few	-	TRBV2	12	TRBJ2-2	ASSESVGDRELF
many	-	TRBV12-3/TRBV12-4	11	TRBJ2-1	ASSLSLEGVQF
-	-	TRBV18	14	TRBJ1-6	ASSPRAGASNSPLH
many	-	TRBV6-4	13	TRBJ2-1	ASSDGTDPYNEQF
few	TRBD1	TRBV27	14	TRBJ2-3	ASSFAGTGGADTQY
-	-	TRBV15	13	TRBJ1-1	ATSREIRANTEAF
many	TRBD1	TRBV6-5	11	TRBJ1-2	ASSYRTGEGYT
few	-	TRBV29-1	11	TRBJ2-5	SVEGGATGTQY
-	TRBD2	TRBV7-2	12	TRBJ2-3	ASIPPAGGDTQY
-	-	TRBV7-2	10	TRBJ2-7	ASSLEQTRFS
few	-	TRBV11-2	11	TRBJ1-2	ASSLDRAVGYT
few	TRBD2	TRBV29-1	16	TRBJ2-1	SVDPLAGDSSSYNEQF
-	TRBD1	TRBV24-1	16	TRBJ2-2	ATSDARGDRANTGELF
-	TRBD1	TRBV27	13	TRBJ1-2	ASSLAGTGDFGYT
few	-	TRBV28	11	TRBJ2-5	ASRRRGKETQY
-	-	TRBV7-9	10	TRBJ2-3	ASARETDTQY
once	-	TRBV27	10	TRBJ1-5	ASTSEHQPQH
few	-	TRBV6-2/TRBV6-3	13	TRBJ2-2	ASTQGSANTGELF
few	-	TRBV4-3	11	TRBJ1-2	ASSQLPGGGYT
few	-	TRBV10-2	13	TRBJ2-7	ASSVTGRGSYEQY
-	TRBD2	TRBV7-2	13	TRBJ2-1	ASSLGGGPGNEQF
-	-	TRBV3-1	9	TRBJ2-3	ASSQGRTQY
few	-	TRBV2	13	TRBJ2-1	ASRAGSVPYNEQF
-	TRBD2	TRBV5-1	18	TRBJ2-1	ASSLTAGTSGGVGSVEQF